The clone carrying this T cell receptor beta chain appeared a single time. This sample was included in a study of blood T cell repertoires in COVID-19. The length of the CDR3 is 16 residues. Germline CDR1 is SGDLS and CDR2 is YYNGEE. V gave up 3 bases and J gave up 2 bases, with 17 bases separating them. The method was immunoSEQ multiplex PCR; TCRdb's version includes in-frame clones alone and lacks a portion of them. Of roughly 330,000 clones in the sample, 86% are singletons; the top ten hold 8% to 13%. This receptor was obtained from a woman aged 18 to 35 who had recovered from COVID-19. The chain recombines TRBV9 with TRBJ1-2, with a tentative D call TRBD1 (5 bases). The specimen was PBMCs or T cells enriched from blood (not recorded which). This chain's CDR3 is CASSGAPGGGNYGYTF. In DNA form, the CDR3 reads TGTGCCAGCAGCGGAGCTCCTGGGGGAGGGAACTATGGCTACACCTTC. Supplemented by reference TRBV9 and TRBJ1-2, the full variable domain reads DSGVTQTPKHLITATGQRVTLRCSPRSGDLSVYWYQQSLDQGLQFLIQYYNGEERAKGNILERFSAQQFPDLHSELNLSSLELGDSALYFCASSGAPGGGNYGYTFGSGTRLTVV.